This T cell receptor beta chain was identified in a study of early T cells in non-severe SARS-CoV-2 infection. Study summary: Sequencing of bulk RNA from unsorted whole blood was done, without chain pairing. Study-level points and caveats: Reliance on VDJdb matching favored anti-spike CD8 responses; private and CD4 specificities were missed.

TCRdb fed the 5' RACE reads into MiXCR, producing one record per CDR3 protein. Among about 30,000 distinct CDR3 sequences listed, 5.6% were seen once. This CDR3 spans 14 amino acids. Trimming shortened V by 5 bases and J by 1 base, and 14 bases separated the two germline ends. Germline V gene lookup returns CDR1 GTSNPN and CDR2 SVGIG (reference sequence). As to this clonotype: The antigen is unknown. A much larger clone lies one base from this, so it may be a read error.

This receptor was obtained from an adult who was a healthcare worker with PCR-confirmed SARS-CoV-2 infection or an uninfected control (not recorded which). The rearrangement joins TRBV30 to TRBJ1-1; possible D gene TRBD1, 5 bases. Sequenced material: whole blood. CDR3 residues: CAWGSGGWNTEAFF. The CDR3 DNA follows: TGTGCCTGGGGGTCCGGGGGGTGGAACACTGAAGCTTTCTTT. The full variable domain, completed using reference TRBV30 and TRBJ1-1, is SQTIHQWPATLVQPVGSPLSLECTVEGTSNPNLYWYRQAAGRGLQLLFYSVGIGQISSEVPQNLSASRPQDRQFILSSKKLLLSDSGFYLCAWGSGGWNTEAFFGQGTRLTVV.